This TCR beta chain derives from a study of blood T cells in healthy people across ages. Study-wide results and caveats: The study lacked donor CMV status, which possibly confounded expanded clonotype changes. Total diversity from one million sequenced T cells was likely underestimated. Roughly linearly, TCR beta diversity per million T cells fell as age increased.

Germline CDR1 and CDR2: SNHLY and FYNNEI. The length of the CDR3 is 14 residues. Losses at the gene ends were 3 bases for V and 6 bases for J; bases not matched to a gene: 7. On this clonotype itself: Antigen: not known.

Primed by a sample-barcoded 5' primer and a J-beta primer mix, a second PCR proceeded for about 6 to 11 cycles. TCRdb passed the 5' RACE reads through MiXCR, listing each CDR3 protein once. Counted here are hundreds of thousands of distinct CDR3 sequences, about 42% occurring once; the ten biggest clones make up over 15%. This TCR was recovered from a man at least 80 years old in good health. The material sequenced was blood. This chain connects TRBV2 to TRBJ2-7; 8 nucleotides agree with TRBD2. The chain's CDR3 is CASSDSGAGGEQYF. The DNA of the CDR3 is TGTGCCAGCAGTGATTCCGGGGCGGGGGGCGAGCAGTACTTC.